What follows are 15 T cell receptor beta chains derived from one specimen sequenced in a study of shared clonotypes between healthy human individuals. In the naive CD8 group, cells lacked CD45RO and were positively selected for CCR7, so terminally differentiated effector memory CD45RA+ cells were left out. TCRdb's table, derived via immunoSEQ multiplex PCR, lists solely in-frame clones and lacks some. The table shows approximately 2,000,000 clones, with 93% occurring only once. The sample consisted of naive CD8+ T cells from PBMCs. These receptor sequences come from a man between 18 and 35 years old in good health. Some clones in this sample may be carry-over from other donors' samples.

The rearrangement links TRBV27 to TRBJ2-4; 9 bases line up with TRBD1. Per germline, CDR1 MNHEY and CDR2 SMNVEV (reference sequence). The trim removed 2 bases at V and 8 bases at J, leaving 4 bases unmatched. The CDR3 sequence is 14 residues long. The CDR3, as DNA: TGTGCCAGCAGTTTAGGGACAGGGAGGGACATTCAGTACTTC. Translation gives CASSLGTGRDIQYF.

This chain joins TRBV7-2 and TRBJ2-7; 8 nucleotides line up with TRBD1. The CDR3 is made up of 15 amino acids. V gave up 3 bases and J gave up 2 bases; unmatched junction bases: 6. CDR1 SGHTA and CDR2 FQGNSA come from the germline V gene. This CDR3 is CASSFDRGGTYEQYF. DNA for the CDR3: TGTGCCAGCAGCTTTGACAGGGGTGGGACCTACGAGCAGTACTTC.

As for this clone: Additional DNA sequences in this sample encode the identical CDR3. The rearrangement uses TRBV27 and TRBJ2-7; tentative D call: TRBD1 (5 bases). Per germline, CDR1 MNHEY and CDR2 SMNVEV (reference sequence). V was cut by 4 bases and J by 1 base, with 8 bases left in between. This CDR3 spans 13 amino acids. The CDR3 DNA reads as TGTGCCAGCAGTTGGGGCCTGTCCTACGAGCAGTACTTC. As protein: CASSWGLSYEQYF.

V is TRBV7-6 and J is TRBJ2-1, with a weak D call TRBD2 (6 bases). The CDR3 consists of 12 residues. V was shortened by 2 bases and J by 12 bases, with 11 bases between the two germline ends. Germline lookup yields CDR1 SGHVS and CDR2 FNYEAQ. Here the CDR3 DNA reads TGTGCCAGCAGCTTAAAGGAGGGAATGCAGTTCTTC. Amino acids: CASSLKEGMQFF.

Concerning this clone itself: The same CDR3 can be traced to other DNA sequences in this sample. The J gene is TRBJ2-7, the V gene TRBV28; maybe TRBD2 (6 bases). The germline CDR1 and CDR2 sequences are MDHEN and SYDVKM. V was trimmed by 3 bases and J by 5 bases, leaving 11 bases between them. The CDR3 spans 13 residues. DNA of the CDR3: TGTGCCAGCAGTTTTCGGGGGAGGCACGAGCAGTACTTC. Encoded protein: CASSFRGRHEQYF.

This sequence joins TRBV9 and TRBJ2-3, with TRBD2 matching over 10 bases. CDR3 length equals 15 residues. Germline V lookup: CDR1 SGDLS, CDR2 YYNGEE. Trimming at V came to 5 bases and at J to 1 base, leaving 4 bases not matched to a gene. The CDR3 is CASSSGTSGTDTQYF. The DNA of the CDR3 is TGTGCCAGCAGTTCCGGGACTAGCGGCACAGATACGCAGTATTTT.

This clone has just one count. Other DNA sequences in the same sample also yield this CDR3. The chain recombines TRBV11-2 with TRBJ1-1; D is ambiguous. V was clipped by 4 bases and J by 2 bases, with 5 bases between them. In germline, CDR1 is SGHAT, CDR2 FQNNGV. This CDR3 has 12 amino acids. The CDR3 sequence is CASSSGNTEAFF. The CDR3 region has the DNA TGTGCCAGCAGCTCAGGCAACACTGAAGCTTTCTTT.

In this sample, this clone turned up once. The V and J genes are TRBV10-3 and TRBJ1-2; D may be TRBD1 (5 bases). Per the germline V gene, CDR1 is ENHRY and CDR2 is SYGVKD. The ends were cut back, 5 bases at V and 8 bases at J, with 12 bases in the middle. This CDR3 has 12 amino acids. Here the CDR3 DNA reads TGTGCCATCAGTACGCGGGGCGGAGGCTACACCTTC. As protein: CAISTRGGGYTF.

V usage is TRBV27 and J usage is TRBJ1-2, with D maybe TRBD1 (5 bases). The CDR3 spans 16 residues. The V gene lost 0 bases and the J gene lost 4 bases, with 15 bases spanning the gap. In germline, CDR1 is MNHEY, CDR2 SMNVEV (reference sequence). For the CDR3, the DNA is TGTGCCAGCAGTTTATCCAAAGGGGCGGGTGCCTATGGCTACACCTTC. This translates into CASSLSKGAGAYGYTF.

The V call is TRBV27, the J call TRBJ2-7; TRBD1 agrees at 7 bases. The germline V gene encodes CDR1 MNHEY and CDR2 SMNVEV (reference sequence). V was pared by 5 bases and J by 2 bases, with 6 bases of the junction left unmatched. The CDR3 spans 14 residues. CDR3 coding DNA: TGTGCCAGCAGTGTCCGACAGGGTACCTACGAGCAGTACTTC. Protein sequence: CASSVRQGTYEQYF.

The chain links TRBV27 to TRBJ1-1, with TRBD1 as a possible D gene (6 bases). The germline gives CDR1 MNHEY, CDR2 SMNVEV (reference sequence). With 2 bases removed from V and 4 bases from J, the gap between germline ends came to 11 bases. CDR3 length: 14 amino acids. The CDR3 region has the DNA TGTGCCAGCAGTTTACGCGCAGGGGTCACTGAAGCTTTCTTT. Translation: CASSLRAGVTEAFF.

This chain connects TRBV7-8 to TRBJ2-2; D may match TRBD1 or TRBD2 (5 bases each). CDR3 length equals 15 residues. The ends were cut back, 2 bases at V and 0 bases at J, with 7 bases in the middle. CDR1 and CDR2 from the germline V gene are SGHVS and FQNEAQ. CDR3: CASSLRGANTGELFF. The CDR3 bases are TGTGCCAGCAGCTTACGGGGCGCGAACACCGGGGAGCTGTTTTTT.

This clone was recorded only once. V gene TRBV27 combines with J gene TRBJ1-2, with 9 bases lining up with TRBD1. Looked up from germline, CDR1 is MNHEY and CDR2 is SMNVEV (reference sequence). The trim removed 2 bases at V and 3 bases at J, leaving 4 bases unmatched. The CDR3 consists of 15 residues. CDR3 nucleotides: TGTGCCAGCAGTTTAAGGGGACAGGGATACTATGGCTACACCTTC. Translated: CASSLRGQGYYGYTF.

J is TRBJ2-1 and V is TRBV5-1; D unresolved. Germline V gene data show CDR1 as SGHRS and CDR2 as YFSETQ. V was clipped by 0 bases and J by 2 bases, with 12 bases between them. The CDR3 length is 16 residues. The CDR3: CASSLVAGDAYNEQFF. In nucleotides, the CDR3 is TGCGCCAGCAGCTTGGTCGCAGGCGATGCCTACAATGAGCAGTTCTTC.

The CDR3, as DNA: TGCGCCAGCAGCACTGGGACACCCGAAAAACTGTTTTTT. It codes for CASSTGTPEKLFF. This chain joins TRBV5-1 and TRBJ1-4; perhaps TRBD1 as D (6 bases). The CDR3 has 13 amino acids. In germline, CDR1 is SGHRS, CDR2 YFSETQ. Trimming took 4 bases from V and 8 from J, leaving 12 bases between them.